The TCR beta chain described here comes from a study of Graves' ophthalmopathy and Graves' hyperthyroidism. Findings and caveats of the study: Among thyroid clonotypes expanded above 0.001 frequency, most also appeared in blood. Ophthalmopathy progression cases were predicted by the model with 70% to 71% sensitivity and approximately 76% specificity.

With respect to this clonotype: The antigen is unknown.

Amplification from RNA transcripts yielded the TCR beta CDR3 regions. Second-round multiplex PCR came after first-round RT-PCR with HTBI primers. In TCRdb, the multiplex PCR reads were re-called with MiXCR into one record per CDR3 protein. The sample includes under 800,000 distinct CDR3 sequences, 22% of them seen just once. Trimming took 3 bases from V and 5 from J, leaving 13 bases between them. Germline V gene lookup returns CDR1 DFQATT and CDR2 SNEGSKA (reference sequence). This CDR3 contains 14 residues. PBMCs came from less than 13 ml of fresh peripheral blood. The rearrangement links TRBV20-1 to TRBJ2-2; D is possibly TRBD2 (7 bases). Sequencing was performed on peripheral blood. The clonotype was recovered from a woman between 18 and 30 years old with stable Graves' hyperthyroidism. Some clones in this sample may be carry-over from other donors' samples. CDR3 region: CSASVGGQTGELFF. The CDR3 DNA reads TGCAGTGCTAGTGTCGGGGGGCAAACCGGGGAGCTGTTTTTT.